These 26 T cell receptor beta chains share one sample of origin, sequenced in a study of regulatory T cells in long-lasting Graves disease. Libraries of TCR beta came from iRepertoire HTBI primers plus Arm-PCR of CDR3 regions. TCRdb fed the multiplex PCR reads into MiXCR, producing one record per CDR3 protein. The table lists fewer than 450,000 distinct CDR3 sequences, approximately 15% of them singletons. Time point: newly diagnosed GD, antithyroid drugs for less than 3 months. Following extraction of RNA from PBMCs, that RNA was used to make the TCR library. This sample was also put to use in a study of T cells in Graves' hyperthyroidism and ophthalmopathy.

The sequencing here drew on peripheral blood mononuclear cells (PBMCs), taken at new diagnosis, from a patient treated with antithyroid drugs. These receptors were obtained from a woman between 35 and 50 years old with Graves disease.

This clonotype came up many times. The chain employs TRBV7-3 and TRBJ2-1; no clear D gene. Germline-derived CDR1 and CDR2 are SGHTA and FQGTGA. The CDR3 runs to 13 residues. Trimming cost V 0 bases and J 6 bases, with 6 bases left between them. CDR3 DNA sequence: TGTGCCAGCAGCTTAACGTGGCGCAATGAGCAGTTCTTC. It translates to CASSLTWRNEQFF.

This clonotype has ten or more counts. This sequence joins TRBV19 and TRBJ1-4; a weak D match, TRBD1 (5 bases). Deletions cut 4 bases from V and 4 bases from J, with 13 bases between. The CDR3 is made up of 15 amino acids. From germline, CDR1 is LNHDA and CDR2 SQIVND (reference sequence). CDR3 protein: CASSRPRGLNEKLFF. Here the CDR3 DNA reads TGTGCCAGTAGTAGACCGCGGGGACTTAATGAAAAACTGTTTTTT. Supplemented by reference TRBV19 and TRBJ1-4, the full variable domain reads DGGITQSPKYLFRKEGQNVTLSCEQNLNHDAMYWYRQDPGQGLRLIYYSQIVNDFQKGDIAEGYSVSREKKESFPLTVTSAQKNPTAFYLCASSRPRGLNEKLFFGSGTQLSVL.

This clonotype was seen a few times. V gene TRBV7-2 combines with J gene TRBJ2-7; perhaps TRBD2 as D (5 bases). Germline assignment: CDR1 SGHTA and CDR2 FQGNSA. This CDR3 contains 15 residues. The V end lost 5 bases, the J end lost 5 bases, and 19 bases lay between the germline ends. The chain's CDR3 is CASSPGYSSFNEQYF. As DNA, the CDR3 is TGTGCCAGCAGCCCGGGATACTCTTCATTTAACGAGCAGTACTTC.

This clonotype appeared many times. CDR3: CASTTGRIYGYTF. The DNA for the CDR3 is TGTGCCAGTACGACAGGACGAATCTATGGCTACACCTTC. V is TRBV2 and J is TRBJ1-2; possible D gene TRBD1, 6 bases. Per germline, CDR1 SNHLY and CDR2 FYNNEI. This CDR3 comprises 13 residues. Trimming took 9 bases from V and 4 from J, leaving 15 bases between them.

The table lists this clonotype with many counts. The J gene is TRBJ1-2, the V gene TRBV14; D is perhaps TRBD1 (6 bases). Trimming took off 3 bases at V and 0 bases at J, with 11 bases between the two ends. The CDR3 runs to 15 residues. Germline CDR1 reads SGHDN; CDR2 reads FVKESK. The CDR3 sequence: CASSHQGGANYGYTF. The DNA for the CDR3 is TGTGCCAGCAGCCATCAAGGGGGGGCTAACTATGGCTACACCTTC.

V usage is TRBV7-9 and J usage is TRBJ2-1, with 11 bases fitting TRBD2. This CDR3 has 16 amino acids. V dropped 2 bases and J dropped 4; count of bases not matched to a gene: 4. Looked up from germline, CDR1 is SEHNR and CDR2 is FQNEAQ (reference sequence). CDR3 nucleotide sequence: TGTGCCAGCAGCTTACAACTAGCGGGAGCGTACAATGAGCAGTTCTTC. It encodes CASSLQLAGAYNEQFF.

A word on this clonotype: The junction and the germline gene differ at one end; a read error may be behind it. V usage is TRBV19 and J usage is TRBJ2-7; D gene unclear. The V gene's germline CDR1 is LNHDA and CDR2 SQIVND (reference sequence). The CDR3 covers 15 residues. CDR3 sequence: CTSRKGVKASYEQYF. CDR3 coding DNA: TGTACCAGTAGAAAGGGCGTTAAGGCCTCCTACGAGCAGTACTTC.

This clonotype was seen a handful of times. V gene TRBV3-1 combines with J gene TRBJ1-5; D may be TRBD1 (5 bases). This CDR3 region has 13 residues. Trimming removed 1 base at V and 4 bases at J, with 5 bases between. Germline CDR1 is LGHDT and CDR2 is YNNKEL (reference sequence). The CDR3 loop is CASSQGQNQPQHF. CDR3 in DNA: TGTGCCAGCAGCCAAGGACAGAATCAGCCCCAGCATTTT.

This clonotype was picked up many times. The chain links TRBV7-9 to TRBJ2-3; TRBD2 matches 13 bases. The CDR3 loop spans 15 amino acids. The germline V gene encodes CDR1 SEHNR and CDR2 FQNEAQ (reference sequence). Unmatched junction bases numbered 5, after V lost 5 bases and J lost 6 bases. CDR3 loop: CASSRGLAGTDTQYF. In DNA, the CDR3 is TGTGCCAGCAGCAGGGGACTAGCGGGAACGGATACGCAGTATTTT.

This clonotype was seen ten or more times. Relative to the germline gene, one junction end is altered; a read error may explain this. The genes are TRBV28 and TRBJ1-2; TRBD1 is a possible D gene (6 bases). Germline values: CDR1 MDHEN, CDR2 SYDVKM. This CDR3 region has 12 residues. The CDR3 sequence: CASSLWEGGSSF. The CDR3 nucleotides read TGTGCCAGCAGTTTATGGGAGGGGGGGTCCTCCTTC.

The rearrangement links TRBV6-9 to TRBJ2-1; 10 bases are a match to TRBD2. Per the germline V gene, CDR1 is MNHGY and CDR2 is SVAAGI. There are 18 residues in the CDR3. J lost 4 bases, V lost 4 bases, and 13 bases had no gene match. CDR3 DNA: TGTGCCAGCAGTTCTAGCGGGAGAACTCATGGGAGGTACAATGAGCAGTTCTTC. Its protein is CASSSSGRTHGRYNEQFF.

The chain combines TRBV12-3 or TRBV12-4 with TRBJ1-2, with no clear D. Trimming stripped 5 bases from V and 0 bases from J, with 16 bases between. The CDR3 is 16 residues long. CDR3 nucleotides: TGTGCCAGCAGTCTCGGATCCAGGCAGGCTAACTATGGCTACACCTTC. Amino acid sequence: CASSLGSRQANYGYTF.

This clonotype was counted a few times. The chain recombines TRBV20-1 with TRBJ2-7; TRBD1 matches at 8 bases. J lost 1 base, V lost 6 bases, and 2 bases had no gene match. The CDR3 is made up of 12 amino acids. CDR1 is DFQATT, CDR2 SNEGSKA, per germline (reference sequence). CDR3 bases: TGCAGTGCCGGACAGGGATCCTACGAGCAGTACTTC. Amino acid sequence: CSAGQGSYEQYF.

Here the CDR3 DNA reads TGTGCCAGCAGCGAGACAGGCTACGCGCAGTTCTTC. Protein sequence: CASSETGYAQFF. V and J are TRBV2 and TRBJ2-1, with a tentative D call TRBD1 (6 bases). V was shortened by 6 bases and J by 12 bases, with 15 bases between the two germline ends. Germline loops: CDR1 SNHLY, CDR2 FYNNEI. The CDR3 length is 12 residues.

This clonotype has ten or more counts. The chain carries TRBV28 and TRBJ2-1, with a tentative D call TRBD2 (5 bases). Germline V lookup: CDR1 MDHEN, CDR2 SYDVKM. The CDR3 loop spans 14 amino acids. Trimming stripped 5 bases from V and 1 base from J, with 9 bases between. CDR3 nucleotide sequence: TGTGCCAGCAGTACCAGCGGTTCCTACAATGAGCAGTTCTTC. Its protein product is CASSTSGSYNEQFF. Using reference TRBV28 and TRBJ2-1 for the parts outside the CDR3, the full variable domain is DVKVTQSSRYLVKRTGEKVFLECVQDMDHENMFWYRQDPGLGLRLIYFSYDVKMKEKGDIPEGYSVSREKKERFSLILESASTNQTSMYLCASSTSGSYNEQFFGPGTRLTVL.

This clonotype was picked up many times. The chain carries TRBV12-3 or TRBV12-4 and TRBJ2-3, with D perhaps TRBD1 or TRBD2 (5 bases each). The V and J ends lost 7 bases and 6 bases respectively, with 17 bases between them. The CDR3 runs to 14 residues. The CDR3 loop is CASTGPTNKDTQYF. The DNA for the CDR3 is TGTGCCAGCACGGGACCAACTAACAAGGATACGCAGTATTTT.

This clonotype was observed a few times. The chain uses TRBV29-1 and TRBJ1-1, with D possibly matching TRBD1 (6 bases). The CDR3 consists of 13 residues. Germline V gene lookup returns CDR1 SQVTM and CDR2 ANQGSEA. The V end lost 6 bases, the J end lost 4 bases, and 15 bases lay between the germline ends. CDR3 protein: CSVVQGRGTEAFF. The DNA for the CDR3 is TGCAGCGTCGTACAGGGTAGGGGCACTGAAGCTTTCTTT.

At least ten counts were recorded for this clonotype. V is TRBV5-5 and J is TRBJ1-6; D gene uncertain. The CDR3 totals 15 residues. Per the germline V gene, CDR1 is SGHKS and CDR2 is YYEKEE (reference sequence). Trimming cost V 2 bases and J 8 bases, with 14 bases left between them. CDR3 amino acids: CASSLEGFVDSPLHF. In DNA form, the CDR3 reads TGTGCCAGCAGCTTAGAGGGATTTGTCGATTCACCCCTCCACTTT.

This chain uses TRBV14 with TRBJ2-5; the D is unclear. Trimming stripped 1 base from V and 4 bases from J, with 10 bases between. Germline V gene lookup returns CDR1 SGHDN and CDR2 FVKESK. This CDR3 comprises 14 residues. The CDR3 sequence: CASSQGVTGETQYF. CDR3 DNA sequence: TGTGCCAGCAGCCAAGGTGTGACGGGAGAGACCCAGTACTTC.

The chain has TRBV5-6 and TRBJ2-7; D gene ambiguous. CDR1 and CDR2 (germline): SGHDT, YYEEEE. V was trimmed by 0 bases and J by 6 bases, leaving 13 bases between them. The CDR3 spans 14 residues. The CDR3 DNA reads as TGTGCCAGCAGCTTGGAAGTTTCTGCGGCCGAGCAGTACTTC. Translated: CASSLEVSAAEQYF.

The chain employs TRBV24-1 and TRBJ2-7, with D perhaps matching TRBD1 or TRBD2 (6 bases each). Germline CDR1 and CDR2: KGHDR and SFDVKD. Trimming removed 1 base at V and 7 bases at J, with 13 bases between. The CDR3 has 14 amino acids. CDR3 coding DNA: TGTGCCACCAGTGATTTTAGCGGAGGGGGAGAGCAGTACTTC. Translated: CATSDFSGGGEQYF.

In its sample, this clonotype was seen many times. The chain uses TRBV10-2 and TRBJ1-2; D is undetermined. The V gene's germline CDR1 is WSHSY and CDR2 SAAADI. Trimming shortened V by 10 bases and J by 8 bases, and 14 bases separated the two germline ends. This CDR3 has 11 residues. The CDR3, as DNA: TGCGCCATCCTAGCGGGTGAGGGCTACACCTTC. This gives the protein CAILAGEGYTF.

This clonotype was picked up many times. The chain recombines TRBV2 with TRBJ2-5; D not resolved. The V gene lost 10 bases and the J gene lost 1 base, with 16 bases spanning the gap. Germline V gene lookup returns CDR1 SNHLY and CDR2 FYNNEI. The CDR3 extends over 14 amino acids. DNA of the CDR3: TGTGCCAATCGTTGGCAGGCCTCCCAAGAGACCCAGTACTTC. Amino acid sequence: CANRWQASQETQYF.

This clonotype was counted only a few times. V and J are TRBV12-3 or TRBV12-4 and TRBJ1-1; D unclear. The V end lost 3 bases, the J end lost 10 bases, and 9 bases lay between the germline ends. The CDR3 runs to 11 residues. CDR3 sequence reads: CASSLREGAFF. CDR3 sequence (DNA): TGTGCCAGCAGTTTGAGGGAGGGAGCTTTCTTT.

The chain uses TRBV7-9 and TRBJ2-5; TRBD2 aligns across 12 bases. Germline lookup yields CDR1 SEHNR and CDR2 FQNEAQ (reference sequence). Trimming at V came to 9 bases and at J to 3 bases, leaving 5 bases not matched to a gene. The CDR3 consists of 14 residues. CDR3 amino acids: CASSRLAGEETQYF. Here the CDR3 DNA reads TGTGCCAGTTCCAGACTAGCGGGAGAAGAGACCCAGTACTTC.

In this sample, this clonotype turned up many times. The chain has TRBV3-2 and TRBJ2-7; the D call TRBD2 from the table was never checked on the DNA. TRBV3-2 is a pseudogene segment. This CDR3 has 16 residues. The DNA for the CDR3 is TGTGCCAGCAGCCACTCCGGGCGGGAGGGCCCCTACGAGCAGTACTTC. This gives the protein CASSHSGREGPYEQYF.